The next 17 T cell receptor beta chains were all read from a single sample in a study of human T cells and chemical hapten exposure. TCRdb processed the 5' RACE reads anew with MiXCR; each CDR3 protein has one entry. This sample yields roughly 82,000 distinct CDR3 sequences, of which roughly 15% are seen a single time; approximately 6.2% belongs to the top ten. The total RNA was obtained from whole blood that was not fractionated. The source of these receptors is a female donor in good health.

The chain recombines TRBV30 with TRBJ1-2; D remains unclear. This CDR3 contains 12 residues. Germline V lookup: CDR1 GTSNPN, CDR2 SVGIG (reference sequence). V lost 0 bases, J lost 5 bases, and 7 bases lay in between. CDR3 residues: CAWSVMGYGYTF. DNA of the CDR3: TGTGCCTGGAGTGTAATGGGGTATGGCTACACCTTC.

The chain carries TRBV5-1 and TRBJ1-4; TRBD1 agrees at 11 bases. CDR3 length equals 15 residues. Unmatched junction bases numbered 6, after V lost 4 bases and J lost 7 bases. Germline assignment: CDR1 SGHRS and CDR2 YFSETQ. In DNA form, the CDR3 reads TGCGCCAGCAGCCCAGGACAGGGGGCAGTTGAAAAACTGTTTTTT. Encoded protein: CASSPGQGAVEKLFF.

This clonotype was detected a few times. V usage is TRBV9 and J usage is TRBJ1-5; no clear D. Germline CDR1 is SGDLS and CDR2 is YYNGEE. The V end lost 0 bases, the J end lost 3 bases, and 4 bases lay between the germline ends. This CDR3 is built from 13 residues. In DNA, the CDR3 is TGTGCCAGCAGCGTAGCAGACAATCAGCCCCAGCATTTT. This encodes CASSVADNQPQHF.

This clonotype was observed many times. The chain is built from TRBV10-3 and TRBJ2-5; D remains unclear. The CDR3 is 15 residues long. V was cut by 3 bases and J by 2 bases, with 13 bases left in between. Germline V gene sequence: CDR1 ENHRY, CDR2 SYGVKD. The chain's CDR3 is CAISDVLGQQETQYF. CDR3 nucleotide sequence: TGTGCCATCAGTGACGTTCTCGGTCAACAAGAGACCCAGTACTTC.

The chain carries TRBV7-8 and TRBJ2-3, with 16 bases aligning to TRBD2. The V gene's germline CDR1 is SGHVS and CDR2 FQNEAQ. V gave up 3 bases and J gave up 1 base; unmatched junction bases: 7. This CDR3 has 19 residues. The CDR3 region is CASSLEGLAGGHRTDTQYF. CDR3 nucleotides: TGTGCCAGCAGCTTGGAGGGACTAGCGGGAGGGCATCGCACAGATACGCAGTATTTT.

J is TRBJ1-4 and V is TRBV28; 10 bases line up with TRBD1. The CDR3 covers 15 residues. From germline, CDR1 is MDHEN and CDR2 SYDVKM. V shed 5 bases, J shed 7 bases, and the junction held 7 bases outside the gene matches. CDR3 in DNA: TGTGCCAGCAGTGAATGGGACAGGGGTCCTGAAAAACTGTTTTTT. Its protein product is CASSEWDRGPEKLFF.

This clonotype was seen once. J is TRBJ2-5 and V is TRBV20-1, with TRBD2 matching 8 bases. V shed 6 bases and J 2 bases; nucleotides not matched to a gene: 23. Germline CDR1 and CDR2: DFQATT and SNEGSKA (reference sequence). The CDR3 runs 19 residues. The CDR3 spells CSARLLIPRLAIAQETQYF. CDR3 bases: TGCAGTGCCCGTCTCCTTATCCCACGACTAGCGATTGCTCAAGAGACCCAGTACTTC.

In this sample, this clonotype turned up a few times. This chain uses TRBV6-1 with TRBJ1-1, with D hard to call. CDR1 is MNHNS, CDR2 SASEGT, per germline. The CDR3 extends over 17 amino acids. Trimming left V 1 base short and J 1 base short, with 16 bases between. In DNA form, the CDR3 reads TGTGCCAGCAGTGAAGAGGGAACCTTCTCGGGGAACACTGAAGCTTTCTTT. This encodes CASSEEGTFSGNTEAFF.

This clonotype has at least ten counts. Written as DNA, the CDR3 is TGTGCCAGCAGCTCCCACCCCCTAAATCAGCCCCAGCATTTT. Protein sequence: CASSSHPLNQPQHF. The rearrangement joins TRBV7-2 to TRBJ1-5; D unclear. Trimming pared 4 bases from V and 4 bases from J, leaving 11 bases between. Germline V gene data show CDR1 as SGHTA and CDR2 as FQGNSA. CDR3 size: 14 residues.

The chain couples TRBV29-1 to TRBJ1-3; 8 nucleotides match TRBD1. Looked up from germline, CDR1 is SQVTM and CDR2 is ANQGSEA. The CDR3 runs 13 residues. The V and J ends lost 5 bases and 1 base, in that order; junction bases with no gene match: 1. CDR3 amino acids: CSVQGASGNTIYF. The CDR3, as DNA: TGCAGCGTTCAGGGGGCATCTGGAAACACCATATATTTT.

This clonotype was picked up a small number of times. The chain employs TRBV5-5 and TRBJ2-1; no clear D. Germline V gene lookup returns CDR1 SGHKS and CDR2 YYEKEE (reference sequence). The CDR3 totals 13 residues. The V gene lost 0 bases and the J gene lost 6 bases, with 7 bases spanning the gap. The CDR3 DNA is TGTGCCAGCAGCTTGGGGCCAGGCAATGAGCAGTTCTTC. This translates into CASSLGPGNEQFF.

This clonotype was counted a few times. CDR3 coding DNA: TGTGCCTGGAGAAGCGTAACGAACCAAGAGACCCAGTACTTC. This translates into CAWRSVTNQETQYF. V usage is TRBV30 and J usage is TRBJ2-5; no firm D call. The V end was cut by 3 bases, the J end by 0 bases, with 11 bases between. CDR1 GTSNPN and CDR2 SVGIG come from the germline V gene (reference sequence). CDR3 length: 14 residues.

The chain links TRBV5-1 to TRBJ2-7; D is perhaps TRBD2 (6 bases). Between the trimmed V and J ends, which lost 4 bases and 7 bases, there was a span of 15 bases. Germline lookup yields CDR1 SGHRS and CDR2 YFSETQ. The CDR3 length is 13 residues. CDR3 bases: TGCGCCAGCAGCGGATCGGACGGGGGTGAGCAGTACTTC. Its translation is CASSGSDGGEQYF.

The chain carries TRBV27 and TRBJ1-5; weak D call: TRBD1 (6 bases). The V end lost 5 bases, the J end lost 5 bases, and 13 bases lay between the germline ends. Germline V gives CDR1 MNHEY, CDR2 SMNVEV (reference sequence). The CDR3 spans 14 residues. The CDR3 nucleotides read TGTGCCAGCAGTGTGGTACAGGGTGATCAGCCCCAGCATTTT. Its translation: CASSVVQGDQPQHF.

The rearrangement links TRBV28 to TRBJ1-6; D gene unclear. This CDR3 has 15 residues. Germline V lookup: CDR1 MDHEN, CDR2 SYDVKM. The V end lost 8 bases, the J end lost 0 bases, and 11 bases lay between the germline ends. The CDR3 protein is CASGPSSSYNSPLHF. DNA of the CDR3: TGTGCCAGCGGACCCTCCAGCTCCTATAATTCACCCCTCCACTTT. The full variable domain, with the rest looked up from reference TRBV28 and TRBJ1-6, is DVKVTQSSRYLVKRTGEKVFLECVQDMDHENMFWYRQDPGLGLRLIYFSYDVKMKEKGDIPEGYSVSREKKERFSLILESASTNQTSMYLCASGPSSSYNSPLHFGNGTRLTVT.

The V call is TRBV30, the J call TRBJ2-3; D is ambiguous. V was pared by 2 bases and J by 1 base, with 13 bases between. Germline V gives CDR1 GTSNPN, CDR2 SVGIG (reference sequence). The CDR3 extends over 15 amino acids. The CDR3 DNA follows: TGTGCCTGGAGTCCCTTAGGCGTCGGCACAGATACGCAGTATTTT. This translates into CAWSPLGVGTDTQYF.

The table lists this clonotype with a count of one. V is TRBV5-4 and J is TRBJ2-7; D gene uncertain. The V gene lost 4 bases and the J gene lost 2 bases, with 10 bases spanning the gap. The V gene's germline CDR1 is SGHNT and CDR2 YYREEE (reference sequence). The CDR3 runs 13 residues. The CDR3 is CASSQDVTYEQYF. The CDR3 region has the DNA TGTGCCAGCAGCCAGGACGTAACCTACGAGCAGTACTTC.